One and the same sample provided the 22 T cell receptor beta chains below, sequenced in a study of beta chain features in type 1 diabetes (dated by TCRdb to 2016 to 2019). Receptors were amplified or captured by the immunoSEQ multiplex PCR assay. All of the isolated RNA was reverse transcribed with the High Capacity cDNA Reverse Transcription Kit, so expressed TCRB transcripts were sequenced. TCRdb stores this immuneACCESS table with in-frame sequences only. Part of the clones is absent; in the studies checked, under half of the shortfall reflects unresolved V genes, and no reason is known for the rest. The sample profile shows hundreds of thousands of clones; around 13% of them were found once. Together, the top ten hold under 0.02% of the sample. Sequenced sample: naive CD4+ T cells from blood. The label giving this sample's cell subset or site can be read as: true naive CD4+ T cells. All receptors come from a man aged 18 to 30 in good health.

The chain is built from TRBV6-6 and TRBJ2-1; TRBD2 agrees at 7 bases. With V trimmed by 8 bases and J by 2 bases, 3 bases remained unmatched. This CDR3 is built from 13 residues. The V gene's germline CDR1 is MNHNY and CDR2 SVGAGI (reference sequence). The CDR3 DNA reads as TGTGCCAGCGGACTAGGACCCTACAATGAGCAGTTCTTC. Protein product: CASGLGPYNEQFF.

The rearrangement uses TRBV30 and TRBJ2-7; no reliable D call. This CDR3 has 11 residues. V was clipped by 1 base and J by 3 bases, with 4 bases between them. CDR1 and CDR2 (germline): GTSNPN, SVGIG (reference sequence). The CDR3 DNA reads TGTGCCTGGAGTGACTTCTACGAGCAGTACTTC. It is translated as CAWSDFYEQYF.

There are a few counts of this clone. The chain is built from TRBV7-2 and TRBJ2-7; D remains unclear. Germline V gene lookup returns CDR1 SGHTA and CDR2 FQGNSA. The V end was cut by 5 bases, the J end by 2 bases, with 16 bases between. The CDR3 consists of 15 residues. This CDR3 reads CASSPQVSAAYEQYF. Here the CDR3 DNA reads TGTGCCAGCAGCCCGCAGGTCAGTGCAGCCTACGAGCAGTACTTC.

This clone was observed a few times. CDR3 sequence (DNA): TGTGCCAGCAGCCCCAGACTAGCGGGGGAAGAGACCCAGTACTTC. It is translated as CASSPRLAGEETQYF. This chain connects TRBV5-4 to TRBJ2-5; 12 bases are a match to TRBD2. With 4 bases clipped from V and 3 bases from J, the junction kept 4 bases outside the gene matches. The CDR3 spans 15 residues. Germline V gene sequence: CDR1 SGHNT, CDR2 YYREEE (reference sequence).

This clone turned up a few times. The same CDR3 can be traced to other DNA sequences in this sample. The chain carries TRBV5-1 and TRBJ2-2; TRBD1 matches at 7 bases. Looked up from germline, CDR1 is SGHRS and CDR2 is YFSETQ. The CDR3 contains 14 residues. Trimming cost V 4 bases and J 3 bases; bases outside gene matches: 3. The CDR3 reads CASSRTGDTGELFF. In DNA form, the CDR3 reads TGCGCCAGCAGCCGCACAGGGGACACCGGGGAGCTGTTTTTT.

The genes are TRBV5-1 and TRBJ2-1; 12 nucleotides agree with TRBD2. V was pared by 1 base and J by 2 bases, with 7 bases of the junction left unmatched. This CDR3 is built from 18 residues. Per the germline V gene, CDR1 is SGHRS and CDR2 is YFSETQ. The CDR3 region has the DNA TGCGCCAGCAGCTTGTTCCGGCTAGCGGGAGGGACCTACAATGAGCAGTTCTTC. Amino acids: CASSLFRLAGGTYNEQFF.

This chain connects TRBV18 to TRBJ2-7, with a tentative D call TRBD2 (6 bases). This CDR3 is 13 amino acids long. The germline V gene has CDR1 KGHSH and CDR2 LQKENI. V dropped 3 bases and J dropped 6 bases, with 12 bases sitting between them. CDR3: CASSPQEEGEQYF. The CDR3 DNA reads as TGTGCCAGCTCACCTCAAGAGGAGGGCGAGCAGTACTTC.

This chain links TRBV7-9 with TRBJ1-2; 9 bases line up with TRBD1. V dropped 5 bases and J dropped 8; count of bases not matched to a gene: 3. CDR1 SEHNR and CDR2 FQNEAQ come from the germline V gene (reference sequence). CDR3 length: 12 residues. The CDR3 DNA reads TGTGCCAGCAGCCGGGACAGGGTCGGCTACACCTTC. Translation: CASSRDRVGYTF.

The chain is built from TRBV10-3 and TRBJ1-6; D is uncertain. Germline CDR1 is ENHRY and CDR2 is SYGVKD. V dropped 4 bases and J dropped 10 bases, with 20 bases sitting between them. This CDR3 region has 16 residues. The CDR3 DNA is TGTGCCATCAGTGGGACGGGAAAAAATAACGGCTCACCCCTCCACTTT. Encoded protein: CAISGTGKNNGSPLHF.

This chain joins TRBV28 and TRBJ2-3, with 8 bases lining up with TRBD2. The germline gives CDR1 MDHEN, CDR2 SYDVKM. This CDR3 contains 14 residues. Trimming removed 6 bases from V and 4 bases from J; junction bases left unmatched: 6. In nucleotides, the CDR3 is TGTGCCAGCAGACTAGCGGACCTACCAGATACGCAGTATTTT. This codes for CASRLADLPDTQYF.

CDR3 DNA sequence: TGCAGCGTTGTAGGGGGTCTTGGGAATGAGCAGTTCTTC. This gives the protein CSVVGGLGNEQFF. The chain links TRBV29-1 to TRBJ2-1; D possibly corresponds to TRBD1 (6 bases). From germline, CDR1 is SQVTM and CDR2 ANQGSEA. V was shortened by 4 bases and J by 7 bases, with 14 bases between the two germline ends. The CDR3 covers 13 residues.

The rearrangement links TRBV7-3 to TRBJ2-1, with 14 nucleotides matching TRBD2. Unmatched junction bases numbered 3, after V lost 2 bases and J lost 6 bases. CDR1 SGHTA and CDR2 FQGTGA come from the germline V gene. The CDR3 contains 16 residues. The CDR3 nucleotides read TGTGCCAGCAGCTTATTGGGACTAGCGGGGGCCAATGAGCAGTTCTTC. Translation: CASSLLGLAGANEQFF.

The rearrangement uses TRBV7-2 and TRBJ2-7; tentatively, D is TRBD1 (8 bases). This CDR3 is built from 14 residues. Trimming took 4 bases from V and 1 from J, leaving 11 bases between them. Per the germline V gene, CDR1 is SGHTA and CDR2 is FQGNSA. The chain's CDR3 is CASSSQGGSYEQYF. CDR3 in DNA: TGTGCCAGCAGCTCACAGGGGGGGTCCTACGAGCAGTACTTC.

This clone came up a few times. The chain has TRBV9 and TRBJ2-6, with D unresolved. Trimming removed 2 bases at V and 1 base at J, with 16 bases between. Germline CDR1 SGDLS, CDR2 YYNGEE. This CDR3 spans 18 amino acids. In DNA, the CDR3 is TGTGCCAGCAGCGTGTCGGGTCGTTCCAATTCTGGGGCCAACGTCCTGACTTTC. It specifies CASSVSGRSNSGANVLTF.

V and J are TRBV5-6 and TRBJ2-2, with D uncertain. With 4 bases removed from V and 5 bases from J, the gap between germline ends came to 9 bases. CDR3 length: 13 residues. Per the germline V gene, CDR1 is SGHDT and CDR2 is YYEEEE. CDR3 coding DNA: TGTGCCAGCAGCCTAGAGAGAACCGGGGAGCTGTTTTTT. Amino acids: CASSLERTGELFF.

The chain employs TRBV4-1 and TRBJ2-1; 7 bases line up with TRBD2. Germline V gene sequence: CDR1 MGHRA, CDR2 YSYEKL. The CDR3 has 18 residues. Germline trimming cut 1 base from V and 8 bases from J; bases unmatched to any gene: 17. This CDR3 is CASSQVLGGSSIRYEQFF. The CDR3 DNA is TGCGCCAGCAGCCAAGTGTTGGGCGGGAGTTCGATTAGATATGAGCAGTTCTTC.

This sequence joins TRBV19 and TRBJ1-5; D gene uncertain. This CDR3 comprises 15 residues. From germline, CDR1 is LNHDA and CDR2 SQIVND (reference sequence). V lost 8 bases, J lost 4 bases, and 18 bases lay in between. DNA of the CDR3: TGTGCCAGTCAGCCCCCGGCAGGAGGGAATCAGCCCCAGCATTTT. As protein: CASQPPAGGNQPQHF.

This clone has just a few counts. The chain links TRBV7-2 to TRBJ2-5, with D possibly matching TRBD1 (6 bases). V was shortened by 5 bases and J by 2 bases, with 12 bases between the two germline ends. Germline assignment: CDR1 SGHTA and CDR2 FQGNSA. The CDR3 covers 14 residues. The CDR3 nucleotides are TGTGCCAGCAGCCCCGCGGACAGACAAGAGACCCAGTACTTC. Protein sequence: CASSPADRQETQYF.

The chain carries TRBV5-4 and TRBJ1-2, with 7 bases that match TRBD1. The CDR3 is made up of 13 amino acids. The V gene's germline CDR1 is SGHNT and CDR2 YYREEE (reference sequence). The junction had 2 bases not matched to a gene; V was cut back by 4 bases and J by 2 bases. The CDR3: CASSQTGNYGYTF. CDR3 DNA: TGTGCCAGCAGCCAGACAGGGAACTATGGCTACACCTTC.

This clone occurred a few times. The chain links TRBV7-3 to TRBJ1-1, with unresolved D. Germline-derived CDR1 and CDR2 are SGHTA and FQGTGA. V dropped 4 bases and J dropped 1 base, with 10 bases sitting between them. The CDR3 extends over 14 amino acids. The CDR3 DNA reads as TGTGCCAGCAGCTCCCAACCAGGGAACACTGAAGCTTTCTTT. Amino acids: CASSSQPGNTEAFF.

The chain links TRBV7-2 to TRBJ1-2; D is unclear. The CDR3 sequence is 13 residues long. The germline gives CDR1 SGHTA, CDR2 FQGNSA. Trimming removed 5 bases at V and 2 bases at J, with 9 bases between. CDR3 in amino acids: CASSPDTNYGYTF. The CDR3 DNA is TGTGCCAGCAGCCCCGACACGAACTATGGCTACACCTTC.

This clone appeared a few times. V and J are TRBV28 and TRBJ2-5; no clear D. Germline values: CDR1 MDHEN, CDR2 SYDVKM. With 7 bases removed from V and 4 bases from J, the gap between germline ends came to 7 bases. CDR3 length: 11 amino acids. The CDR3 loop reads CASTGAETQYF. For the CDR3, the DNA is TGTGCCAGCACCGGAGCAGAGACCCAGTACTTC.